This T cell receptor beta chain was sequenced during a study of PD-1 blockade in classical Hodgkin lymphoma. Notes on the study in general: Relapsed/refractory patients reportedly had lower baseline diversity than newly diagnosed patients.

Every single patient, without exception, relapsed after autologous stem cell transplantation, and brentuximab vedotin exposure varied. Best responses were complete response, partial response or progressive disease. The CDR3 runs 15 residues. Germline V gene sequence: CDR1 SGHRS, CDR2 YFSETQ. V lost 0 bases to trimming and J lost 3 bases, with 13 bases between them. Produced via immunoSEQ multiplex PCR; TCRdb's table is partial and in-frame only. The data show some 41,000 clones, 70% to 80% seen once. In this sample, this clone turned up a few times. Antigen specificity is unknown. The sequencing here drew on peripheral blood mononuclear cells (PBMCs), taken at baseline. The chain has TRBV5-1 and TRBJ2-7; TRBD1 might be the D (7 bases). The source of this sequence is a human donor with classical Hodgkin lymphoma. CDR3 in DNA: TGCGCCAGCAGCTTGGGGCCCCAGGGGGGCTACGAGCAGTACTTC. It specifies CASSLGPQGGYEQYF. The variable domain in full, completed from reference TRBV5-1 and TRBJ2-7, reads KAGVTQTPRYLIKTRGQQVTLSCSPISGHRSVSWYQQTPGQGLQFLFEYFSETQRNKGNFPGRFSGRQFSNSRSEMNVSTLELGDSALYLCASSLGPQGGYEQYFGPGTRLTVT.